This T cell receptor beta chain was identified in a study of T cell repertoires in cytomegalovirus infection. Study results and caveats: In two of eight donors, the top clonotype was HLA-C-restricted CMV-specific.

The CDR3 consists of 12 residues. Germline assignment: CDR1 MGHDK and CDR2 SYGVNS. This clonotype appeared many times. The antigen is not known. Each CDR3 protein gets one entry after TCRdb re-called the reads with MiXCR. The data contain 200,000 to 250,000 distinct CDR3 sequences, under 25% of them singletons. The rearrangement links TRBV25-1 to TRBJ2-2, with D possibly TRBD2 on 6 matching bases. The receptor comes from a human donor in good health (CMV status not recorded). Some clones in this sample may be carry-over from other donors' samples. Sequenced: CD8+ T cells from PBMCs. The CDR3 sequence: CASRDYTGELFF. The CDR3 coding sequence is TGTGCTAGCCGGGACTACACCGGGGAGCTGTTTTTT.